Listed here are 15 T cell receptor beta chains from one sample, sequenced in a study of shared clonotypes between healthy human individuals. Generated by immunoSEQ multiplex PCR, the TCRdb table keeps only in-frame clones and is missing some. The sample has about 300,000 clones; approximately 74% are singletons. Sample: memory CD4+ T cells sorted from blood. As to subset: CD45RA-negative fraction. The receptors shown here come from a man aged 25 to 40 in good health.

V and J are TRBV5-5 and TRBJ1-4, with D hard to call. CDR1 is SGHKS, CDR2 YYEKEE, per germline (reference sequence). V shed 4 bases and J shed 0 bases, with 7 bases lying between them. CDR3 length: 14 amino acids. The CDR3 coding sequence is TGTGCCAGCAGCCGGGAGGCAACTAATGAAAAACTGTTTTTT. This translates into CASSREATNEKLFF. Supplemented by reference TRBV5-5 and TRBJ1-4, the full variable domain reads DAGVTQSPTHLIKTRGQQVTLRCSPISGHKSVSWYQQVLGQGPQFIFQYYEKEERGRGNFPDRFSARQFPNYSSELNVNALLLGDSALYLCASSREATNEKLFFGSGTQLSVL.

This clone was counted between two and nine times. The V call is TRBV7-9, the J call TRBJ1-5; D ambiguous. Trimming removed 5 bases from V and 7 bases from J, with 9 bases in between. The CDR3 sequence is 12 residues long. The germline V gene encodes CDR1 SEHNR and CDR2 FQNEAQ (reference sequence). CDR3 DNA: TGTGCCAGCAGCGTCGAGCGGCAGCCCCAGCATTTT. Amino acids: CASSVERQPQHF.

This clone was observed a few times. This chain connects TRBV9 to TRBJ2-5; 15 bases match TRBD2. The J segment lost 5 bases and the V segment lost 3 bases, leaving 8 bases of the junction unmatched. The CDR3 extends over 17 amino acids. Germline CDR1 SGDLS, CDR2 YYNGEE. The CDR3 region has the DNA TGTGCCAGCAGCGGGGGACTAGCGGGAGGTTCTGGCGAGACCCAGTACTTC. It specifies CASSGGLAGGSGETQYF. The variable domain in full, completed from reference TRBV9 and TRBJ2-5, reads DSGVTQTPKHLITATGQRVTLRCSPRSGDLSVYWYQQSLDQGLQFLIQYYNGEERAKGNILERFSAQQFPDLHSELNLSSLELGDSALYFCASSGGLAGGSGETQYFGPGTRLLVL.

The CDR3 protein is CASSWDGNNEQFF. CDR3 DNA: TGTGCCAGTAGTTGGGACGGCAACAATGAGCAGTTCTTC. The chain links TRBV19 to TRBJ2-1; D may correspond to TRBD1 or TRBD2 (5 bases each). V was clipped by 5 bases and J by 5 bases, with 10 bases between them. Germline assignment: CDR1 LNHDA and CDR2 SQIVND (reference sequence). The CDR3 extends over 13 amino acids.

The chain has TRBV2 and TRBJ1-1; 7 positions match TRBD1. Trimming removed 7 bases from V and 1 base from J; junction bases left unmatched: 21. This CDR3 has 19 amino acids. Germline V lookup: CDR1 SNHLY, CDR2 FYNNEI. Here the CDR3 reads CASIETPRIATGPNTEAFF. CDR3 in DNA: TGTGCCAGCATCGAGACCCCCCGAATAGCGACAGGGCCGAACACTGAAGCTTTCTTT.

This clone was observed a few times. This sequence joins TRBV7-8 and TRBJ2-1; TRBD2 might be the D (5 bases). Germline loops: CDR1 SGHVS, CDR2 FQNEAQ. V was trimmed by 7 bases and J by 2 bases, leaving 15 bases between them. The CDR3 has 15 residues. The DNA of the CDR3 is TGTGCCAGCACCGAACGAAGCGGAACCTACAATGAGCAGTTCTTC. It specifies CASTERSGTYNEQFF.

This clone was seen once. The genes are TRBV2 and TRBJ1-2; TRBD1 matches at 7 bases. The ends lost 10 bases at V and 4 bases at J; junction bases unmatched: 6. From germline, CDR1 is SNHLY and CDR2 FYNNEI. The CDR3 consists of 12 residues. DNA for the CDR3: TGTGCCATTACTGGGGACAGCTATGGCTACACCTTC. Translating it yields CAITGDSYGYTF.

The chain links TRBV7-9 to TRBJ2-1; 12 bases fit TRBD2. This CDR3 is 17 amino acids long. Losses at the gene ends were 2 bases for V and 7 bases for J; bases not matched to a gene: 9. Looked up from germline, CDR1 is SEHNR and CDR2 is FQNEAQ (reference sequence). CDR3: CASSLPYRTSGANEQFF. For the CDR3, the DNA is TGTGCCAGCAGCTTACCCTACAGGACTAGCGGGGCTAATGAGCAGTTCTTC. Full variable domain (missing parts from reference TRBV7-9 and TRBJ2-1): DTGVSQNPRHKITKRGQNVTFRCDPISEHNRLYWYRQTLGQGPEFLTYFQNEAQLEKSRLLSDRFSAERPKGSFSTLEIQRTEQGDSAMYLCASSLPYRTSGANEQFFGPGTRLTVL.

This chain joins TRBV11-2 and TRBJ2-2; 9 bases map to TRBD2. The V gene end was trimmed by 5 bases and the J gene end by 5 bases; junction bases not matched to a gene: 18. In germline, CDR1 is SGHAT, CDR2 FQNNGV. The CDR3 has 19 amino acids. The CDR3 DNA follows: TGTGCCAGCAGCCCTAGTCCCCTATGGCGGGAGGGCCTTACCGGGGAGCTGTTTTTT. It codes for CASSPSPLWREGLTGELFF.

The V call is TRBV14, the J call TRBJ2-7; 9 nucleotides match TRBD2. The V gene end was trimmed by 0 bases and the J gene end by 2 bases; junction bases not matched to a gene: 11. CDR1 is SGHDN, CDR2 FVKESK, per germline. The CDR3 spans 18 residues. CDR3 amino acids: CASSQDGGLAGAAYEQYF. CDR3 DNA: TGTGCCAGCAGCCAAGATGGGGGTTTAGCGGGGGCGGCCTACGAGCAGTACTTC.

As concerns this clone: At the DNA level, this CDR3 is encoded by other sequences in the same sample as well. CDR3 coding DNA: TGCAGTGCTAGGGGGGAAGAGACCCAGTACTTC. Protein: CSARGEETQYF. The genes are TRBV20-1 and TRBJ2-5; D is perhaps TRBD1 or TRBD2 (5 bases each). The V end was cut by 3 bases, the J end by 3 bases, with 5 bases between. The germline V gene encodes CDR1 DFQATT and CDR2 SNEGSKA (reference sequence). The CDR3 runs 11 residues.

A remark on this clone: At the DNA level, this CDR3 is encoded by other sequences in the same sample as well. This chain uses TRBV11-2 with TRBJ2-7; D unresolved. The CDR3 has 12 residues. The germline gives CDR1 SGHAT, CDR2 FQNNGV. V was trimmed by 1 base and J by 3 bases, leaving 4 bases between them. The CDR3 nucleotides are TGTGCCAGCAGCTTAGCCGACTACGAGCAGTACTTC. Its protein product is CASSLADYEQYF. The full variable domain, its missing parts supplied by reference TRBV11-2 and TRBJ2-7, is EAGVAQSPRYKIIEKRQSVAFWCNPISGHATLYWYQQILGQGPKLLIQFQNNGVVDDSQLPKDRFSAERLKGVDSTLKIQPAKLEDSAVYLCASSLADYEQYFGPGTRLTVT.

This rearrangement joins TRBV7-2 to TRBJ2-5; weak D call: TRBD2 (5 bases). The CDR3 sequence is 14 residues long. Trimming removed 4 bases at V and 4 bases at J, with 13 bases between. Germline assignment: CDR1 SGHTA and CDR2 FQGNSA. The CDR3 is CASSSGITVETQYF. Here the CDR3 DNA reads TGTGCCAGCAGCTCCGGGATTACAGTAGAGACCCAGTACTTC. Full variable domain (missing parts from reference TRBV7-2 and TRBJ2-5): GAGVSQSPSNKVTEKGKDVELRCDPISGHTALYWYRQSLGQGLEFLIYFQGNSAPDKSGLPSDRFSAERTGGSVSTLTIQRTQQEDSAVYLCASSSGITVETQYFGPGTRLLVL.

This rearrangement joins TRBV5-5 to TRBJ2-1; possible D gene TRBD2, 6 bases. This CDR3 contains 19 residues. Germline V gene lookup returns CDR1 SGHKS and CDR2 YYEKEE (reference sequence). Trimming shortened V by 4 bases and J by 0 bases, and 23 bases separated the two germline ends. The chain's CDR3 is CASSLRVSGPGSSYNEQFF. DNA for the CDR3: TGTGCCAGCAGCCTACGGGTCTCCGGACCCGGGAGCTCCTACAATGAGCAGTTCTTC.

This chain connects TRBV11-2 to TRBJ1-1; unclear D gene. CDR1 is SGHAT, CDR2 FQNNGV, per germline. The V and J ends lost 5 bases and 11 bases respectively, with 15 bases between them. The CDR3 length is 12 residues. The CDR3 region has the DNA TGTGCCAGCAGCCCCCGGACCGTTGGGGCTTTCTTT. Protein sequence: CASSPRTVGAFF. Full variable domain (missing parts from reference TRBV11-2 and TRBJ1-1): EAGVAQSPRYKIIEKRQSVAFWCNPISGHATLYWYQQILGQGPKLLIQFQNNGVVDDSQLPKDRFSAERLKGVDSTLKIQPAKLEDSAVYLCASSPRTVGAFFGQGTRLTVV.